These 31 T cell receptor beta chains were sequenced from one sample in a study of cytomegalovirus exposure and HLA in healthy donors (dated by TCRdb to the late 2010s). Libraries were constructed by the immunoSEQ multiplex PCR assay. A mixture of 60 forward primers for TCR Vbeta segments and 13 reverse primers for TCR Jbeta segments was used in the multiplex PCR. TCRdb took over this immuneACCESS table, retaining in-frame rearrangements with V and J assigned. Such tables are incomplete; in checked studies, under half of the missing clones stem from an unresolved V gene, and the remainder is unexplained. Across this sample there are about 190,000 clones, with about 77% seen only once. Over 2% of the sample is taken by the ten largest. Input material: PBMCs. The source is a woman in her twenties or thirties in good health and CMV-seropositive.

In its sample, this clone was seen many times. The CDR3 sequence: CASSLTGTGNYGYTF. For the CDR3, the DNA is TGTGCCAGCAGCCTGACCGGGACAGGGAACTATGGCTACACCTTC. V gene TRBV7-2 combines with J gene TRBJ1-2, with 9 positions matching TRBD1. Losses at the gene ends were 5 bases for V and 2 bases for J; bases not matched to a gene: 6. The CDR3 spans 15 residues. Germline CDR1 SGHTA, CDR2 FQGNSA.

The chain carries TRBV11-1 and TRBJ1-3; D gene ambiguous. V was clipped by 3 bases and J by 4 bases, with 13 bases between them. The CDR3 spans 15 residues. The germline V gene encodes CDR1 SGHAT and CDR2 FQDESV (reference sequence). The CDR3 nucleotides are TGTGCCAGCAGCTTCCGGGGTATCGTCGGAAACACCATATATTTT. This translates into CASSFRGIVGNTIYF.

This clone was seen just once. Other DNA sequences of this sample code for an identical CDR3. The V gene is TRBV5-4, the J gene TRBJ2-5, with D perhaps matching TRBD2 (6 bases). The V end lost 0 bases, the J end lost 5 bases, and 8 bases lay between the germline ends. This CDR3 contains 13 residues. Germline CDR1 reads SGHNT; CDR2 reads YYREEE (reference sequence). DNA for the CDR3: TGTGCCAGCAGCTTGGCAGGGAGGGAGACCCAGTACTTC. It encodes CASSLAGRETQYF.

This chain uses TRBV5-8 with TRBJ2-5, with D possibly matching TRBD2 (5 bases). CDR3 size: 17 residues. Germline lookup yields CDR1 SGHTS and CDR2 YDEGEE. Deletions cut 3 bases from V and 4 bases from J, with 22 bases between. CDR3 DNA: TGTGCCAGCAGCTCCTATAGAGGGCAGATGGGCGGAGAGACCCAGTACTTC. It translates to CASSSYRGQMGGETQYF.

The chain joins TRBV5-4 to TRBJ2-7, with D possibly being TRBD1 (5 bases). This CDR3 is built from 14 residues. The V end lost 3 bases, the J end lost 1 base, and 11 bases lay between the germline ends. The germline V gene encodes CDR1 SGHNT and CDR2 YYREEE (reference sequence). The CDR3 DNA sequence: TGTGCCAGCAGCTCGACAGACACTTCCTACGAGCAGTACTTC. Its translation is CASSSTDTSYEQYF.

This chain connects TRBV7-9 to TRBJ2-1; TRBD1 matches at 8 bases. V gave up 5 bases and J gave up 0 bases; unmatched junction bases: 3. The CDR3 sequence is 15 residues long. Germline V CDR1 and CDR2: SEHNR, FQNEAQ (reference sequence). CDR3 sequence reads: CASSRQGTSYNEQFF. CDR3 nucleotides: TGTGCCAGCAGCCGACAGGGGACCTCCTACAATGAGCAGTTCTTC.

This clone turned up a few times. This chain links TRBV5-4 with TRBJ1-1; possibly TRBD1 for D (6 bases). Germline V gene sequence: CDR1 SGHNT, CDR2 YYREEE (reference sequence). The CDR3 length is 18 residues. Between the trimmed V and J ends, which lost 0 bases and 1 base, there was a span of 19 bases. The CDR3 region has the DNA TGTGCCAGCAGCTTGGGGTACGGGGGGCATGGGGGGAACACTGAAGCTTTCTTT. It is translated as CASSLGYGGHGGNTEAFF.

The chain recombines TRBV7-9 with TRBJ2-7; TRBD1 is a possible D gene (6 bases). Between the trimmed V and J ends, which lost 4 bases and 1 base, there was a span of 11 bases. Per germline, CDR1 SEHNR and CDR2 FQNEAQ (reference sequence). The CDR3 is 14 amino acids. The chain's CDR3 is CASSSEDRSYEQYF. The CDR3 region has the DNA TGTGCCAGCAGCTCCGAGGACAGATCCTACGAGCAGTACTTC.

The genes are TRBV5-6 and TRBJ2-1, with TRBD1 as a possible D gene (5 bases). Germline V CDR1 and CDR2: SGHDT, YYEEEE. This CDR3 comprises 16 residues. Trimming removed 2 bases from V and 6 bases from J, with 18 bases in between. The CDR3 coding sequence is TGTGCCAGCAGCTTACGGAAGATCGCAGGGTCCAATGAGCAGTTCTTC. This codes for CASSLRKIAGSNEQFF.

The CDR3 sequence: CASSLKSLGTSYGYTF. In DNA, the CDR3 is TGTGCCAGCAGCCTAAAGTCTCTTGGGACATCTTATGGCTACACCTTC. The chain couples TRBV7-9 to TRBJ1-2, with a tentative D call TRBD1 (6 bases). The CDR3 length is 16 residues. Germline V lookup: CDR1 SEHNR, CDR2 FQNEAQ (reference sequence). Trimming took off 5 bases at V and 5 bases at J, with 21 bases between the two ends.

The CDR3: CASSSYPGPGGETQYF. CDR3 in DNA: TGTGCCAGCAGCAGTTATCCGGGACCGGGGGGAGAGACCCAGTACTTC. V gene TRBV7-8 combines with J gene TRBJ2-5, with TRBD2 matching over 7 bases. From germline, CDR1 is SGHVS and CDR2 FQNEAQ. V lost 5 bases to trimming and J lost 4 bases; unmatched junction nucleotides: 13. The CDR3 is 16 amino acids.

The V call is TRBV6-6, the J call TRBJ2-5; TRBD1 aligns across 7 bases. The J call could be wrong; TRBJ2-7 is a better fit for the DNA end. The CDR3 is made up of 15 amino acids. The V gene's germline CDR1 is MNHNY and CDR2 SVGAGI (reference sequence). The CDR3 DNA is TGTGCCACCGAAGACAGGGTTTACTCCTCCTACGAGCAGTACTTC. Residues: CATEDRVYSSYEQYF.

The CDR3 here is CASSFGQSDSPLHF. The CDR3 coding sequence is TGCGCCAGCAGTTTCGGACAGTCGGATTCACCCCTCCACTTT. The J gene is TRBJ1-6, the V gene TRBV5-1; TRBD1 is a possible D gene (6 bases). The germline V gene has CDR1 SGHRS and CDR2 YFSETQ. CDR3 size: 14 residues. The V gene lost 5 bases and the J gene lost 8 bases, with 14 bases spanning the gap.

This chain links TRBV7-3 with TRBJ2-1, with TRBD2 identical over 9 bases. This CDR3 has 16 amino acids. In germline, CDR1 is SGHTA, CDR2 FQGTGA. V shed 4 bases, J shed 8 bases, and the junction held 12 bases outside the gene matches. CDR3 DNA: TGTGCCAGCAGCTCGTCCGGGACTAGCCTCTTCGATGAGCAGTTCTTC. Amino acids: CASSSSGTSLFDEQFF.

V and J are TRBV21-1 and TRBJ1-5. TRBV21-1 is a pseudogene segment. This CDR3 comprises 16 residues. CDR3 in amino acids: CASNLREPYSNQPQHF. DNA of the CDR3: TGTGCCAGCAACTTGAGGGAGCCATATAGCAATCAGCCCCAGCATTTT.

J is TRBJ2-4 and V is TRBV7-2; the match to TRBD1 covers 9 bases. Trimming at V came to 1 base and at J to 6 bases, leaving 16 bases not matched to a gene. CDR3 length equals 19 residues. CDR1 and CDR2 from the germline V gene are SGHTA and FQGNSA. The CDR3 sequence is CASSLVTSMTGGSRNIQYF. The CDR3 DNA follows: TGTGCCAGCAGCTTAGTTACCAGTATGACAGGGGGGTCCAGAAACATTCAGTACTTC.

The V call is TRBV7-8, the J call TRBJ1-2, with TRBD1 as a possible D gene (6 bases). The CDR3 sequence is 16 residues long. Deletions cut 4 bases from V and 0 bases from J, with 15 bases between. The germline gives CDR1 SGHVS, CDR2 FQNEAQ. CDR3 sequence (DNA): TGTGCCAGCAGCTCAGAAACAGGGTCTACTAACTATGGCTACACCTTC. Translation gives CASSSETGSTNYGYTF. Full variable domain (outside the CDR3, taken from reference TRBV7-8 and TRBJ1-2): GAGVSQSPRYKVAKRGQDVALRCDPISGHVSLFWYQQALGQGPEFLTYFQNEAQLDKSGLPSDRFFAERPEGSVSTLKIQRTQQEDSAVYLCASSSETGSTNYGYTFGSGTRLTVV.

This clone has only a few counts. This chain uses TRBV6-6 with TRBJ2-3; the D is unclear. V was shortened by 2 bases and J by 5 bases, with 8 bases between the two germline ends. CDR3 length: 13 amino acids. Germline loops: CDR1 MNHNY, CDR2 SVGAGI (reference sequence). CDR3 sequence reads: CASSYPPGDTQYF. Written as DNA, the CDR3 is TGTGCCAGCAGTTACCCGCCCGGAGATACGCAGTATTTT.

This clone was seen more than once but under ten times. The chain is built from TRBV7-2 and TRBJ2-3, with 10 bases that match TRBD2. Germline lookup yields CDR1 SGHTA and CDR2 FQGNSA. V shed 2 bases and J 3 bases; nucleotides not matched to a gene: 5. CDR3 length: 16 amino acids. The CDR3 is CASSLRASGRTDTQYF. CDR3 nucleotide sequence: TGTGCCAGCAGCTTAAGGGCTAGCGGGAGAACAGATACGCAGTATTTT.

The V gene is TRBV27, the J gene TRBJ1-2, with 7 bases fitting TRBD1. Germline CDR1 and CDR2: MNHEY and SMNVEV (reference sequence). J lost 4 bases, V lost 2 bases, and 4 bases had no gene match. The CDR3 runs to 14 residues. CDR3 residues: CASSLRGGAYGYTF. CDR3 sequence (DNA): TGTGCCAGCAGTTTAAGAGGGGGCGCCTATGGCTACACCTTC.

There are a few counts of this clone. The J gene is TRBJ2-1, the V gene TRBV9; TRBD2 agrees at 11 bases. The V segment lost 8 bases and the J segment 9 bases; nucleotides outside the gene matches: 13. This CDR3 is 15 amino acids long. The germline V gene has CDR1 SGDLS and CDR2 YYNGEE. CDR3 bases: TGTGCCAGAACTATACTAGCGGGAGAGAAGGGTGAGCAGTTCTTC. Encoded protein: CARTILAGEKGEQFF. Full variable domain (remainder filled in from reference TRBV9 and TRBJ2-1): DSGVTQTPKHLITATGQRVTLRCSPRSGDLSVYWYQQSLDQGLQFLIQYYNGEERAKGNILERFSAQQFPDLHSELNLSSLELGDSALYFCARTILAGEKGEQFFGPGTRLTVL.

This clone was recorded a few times. The chain joins TRBV10-3 to TRBJ1-5; 9 positions agree with TRBD1. J lost 5 bases, V lost 11 bases, and 13 bases had no gene match. The V gene's germline CDR1 is ENHRY and CDR2 SYGVKD. CDR3 size: 15 residues. This CDR3 reads CASASGTGYYQPQHF. The CDR3 nucleotides read TGTGCCTCCGCCTCCGGGACAGGGTACTATCAGCCCCAGCATTTT.

The J gene is TRBJ2-5, the V gene TRBV7-3; 8 nucleotides agree with TRBD2. Losses at the gene ends were 1 base for V and 6 bases for J; bases not matched to a gene: 7. There are 15 residues in the CDR3. The V gene's germline CDR1 is SGHTA and CDR2 FQGTGA. The CDR3 spells CASSLSGGPGKTQYF. The CDR3 nucleotides are TGTGCCAGCAGCTTAAGCGGGGGGCCGGGGAAGACCCAGTACTTC.

This clone appeared once. This chain joins TRBV7-2 and TRBJ1-4; 9 nucleotides line up with TRBD1. Germline V gene sequence: CDR1 SGHTA, CDR2 FQGNSA. Trimming took 5 bases from V and 6 from J; bases not matched to a gene: 4. The CDR3 length is 14 residues. The CDR3 region is CASSVGTGHEKLFF. CDR3 bases: TGTGCCAGCAGCGTCGGGACAGGGCATGAAAAACTGTTTTTT.

V gene TRBV7-8 combines with J gene TRBJ2-7, with 9 bases aligning to TRBD2. Trimming cost V 7 bases and J 2 bases; bases outside gene matches: 9. Germline V gives CDR1 SGHVS, CDR2 FQNEAQ. The CDR3 is made up of 15 amino acids. The CDR3: CASTAAGGSPYEQYF. DNA for the CDR3: TGTGCCAGCACCGCGGCGGGGGGGTCCCCCTACGAGCAGTACTTC. Using reference TRBV7-8 and TRBJ2-7 for the parts outside the CDR3, the full variable domain is GAGVSQSPRYKVAKRGQDVALRCDPISGHVSLFWYQQALGQGPEFLTYFQNEAQLDKSGLPSDRFFAERPEGSVSTLKIQRTQQEDSAVYLCASTAAGGSPYEQYFGPGTRLTVT.

V is TRBV7-2 and J is TRBJ1-1; 8 nucleotides match TRBD1. This CDR3 region has 13 residues. The trim removed 4 bases at V and 3 bases at J, leaving 1 base unmatched. Germline CDR1 SGHTA, CDR2 FQGNSA. CDR3 amino acids: CASSWTGHTEAFF. The CDR3 DNA reads as TGTGCCAGCAGCTGGACAGGGCACACTGAAGCTTTCTTT.

This sequence joins TRBV5-1 and TRBJ1-1; D unclear. Germline CDR1 reads SGHRS; CDR2 reads YFSETQ. The ends were cut back, 3 bases at V and 5 bases at J, with 14 bases in the middle. The CDR3 has 14 residues. CDR3 amino acids: CASSSSNPGTEAFF. The CDR3 DNA sequence: TGCGCCAGCAGCTCCTCCAACCCGGGGACTGAAGCTTTCTTT. Full variable domain (remainder filled in from reference TRBV5-1 and TRBJ1-1): KAGVTQTPRYLIKTRGQQVTLSCSPISGHRSVSWYQQTPGQGLQFLFEYFSETQRNKGNFPGRFSGRQFSNSRSEMNVSTLELGDSALYLCASSSSNPGTEAFFGQGTRLTVV.

V is TRBV7-7 and J is TRBJ2-5; D possibly corresponds to TRBD2 (6 bases). This CDR3 contains 15 residues. Germline CDR1 reads SSHAT; CDR2 reads FNYEAQ (reference sequence). V was cut by 5 bases and J by 5 bases, with 18 bases left in between. The CDR3 nucleotides read TGTGCCAGCAGCCAAGGGACGCTCGGAGGGGAGACCCAGTACTTC. It encodes CASSQGTLGGETQYF.

The CDR3 nucleotides read TGTGCCACCAGCAGCGGGAAGACAGGGATCGGGGAGACCCAGTACTTC. This translates into CATSSGKTGIGETQYF. This sequence joins TRBV15 and TRBJ2-5; TRBD1 matches at 7 bases. The CDR3 consists of 16 residues. Germline V gives CDR1 LNHNV, CDR2 YYDKDF (reference sequence). The V and J ends lost 3 bases and 5 bases, in that order; junction bases with no gene match: 12.

V is TRBV10-3 and J is TRBJ2-3; 15 nucleotides line up with TRBD2. Germline V lookup: CDR1 ENHRY, CDR2 SYGVKD. CDR3 length: 18 amino acids. The trim removed 8 bases at V and 2 bases at J, leaving 11 bases unmatched. The CDR3: CAIASGLAGGGITDTQYF. The CDR3 bases are TGTGCCATCGCTTCGGGACTAGCGGGAGGCGGGATCACAGATACGCAGTATTTT.

The chain links TRBV6-1 to TRBJ2-7, with D perhaps TRBD1 (6 bases). This CDR3 is 15 amino acids long. V gave up 5 bases and J gave up 1 base, with 15 bases separating them. Germline lookup yields CDR1 MNHNS and CDR2 SASEGT. The CDR3 DNA reads TGTGCCAGCAGTTTCCGGGACACCCTTTCCTACGAGCAGTACTTC. Translating gives CASSFRDTLSYEQYF.